This T cell receptor (beta chain) was identified in a study of graft-versus-host responses after intestinal transplantation. Overall study context: Anti-thymocyte globulin induction was given to all recipients, followed by tacrolimus and steroids for about 3 years.

As concerns this clone: What it binds is unknown.

The data were produced by immunoSEQ multiplex PCR, yet TCRdb's version contains in-frame clones alone and is incomplete. The table lists some 140,000 clones, more than 90% of them singletons, with over 0.15% in the top ten. Study findings and constraints: With peak circulating GvH clone levels came an association with early post-transplant HvG declines. Present in recipient marrow, GvH clones included some that appeared first in ileum or blood. Allografts carried high graft-versus-host to host-versus-graft clonal ratios in patients having graft-donor T cell macrochimerism.

V was trimmed by 9 bases and J by 3 bases, leaving 12 bases between them. Germline assignment: CDR1 LGHNT and CDR2 FRNRAP. This CDR3 has 12 residues. The J gene is TRBJ2-7, the V gene TRBV12-5, with D tentatively TRBD1 (6 bases). Sequencing used unstimulated CD4+ T cells sorted from spleen or lymph node cells, obtained before intestinal transplant. The receptor comes from a human donor who received an intestinal transplant. The CDR3 region is CASEDRGYEQYF. CDR3 DNA: TGTGCTAGCGAGGACAGAGGCTACGAGCAGTACTTC.